Following are 21 T cell receptor beta chains from one sample sequenced in a study of CD8 T cells in ankylosing spondylitis. TCRdb ran MiXCR on the 5' RACE reads and lists one entry per CDR3 protein. The repertoire includes 90,000 to 100,000 distinct CDR3 sequences, over 6.5% of them detected once, and around 10% sits in the top ten. Source material: blood, either unsorted or a sorted T cell fraction (not recorded which). The receptors stem from a male donor with ankylosing spondylitis or in good health (not recorded which).

In its sample, this clonotype was seen many times. The V call is TRBV13, the J call TRBJ2-1; 12 bases are a match to TRBD1. CDR3 length: 23 amino acids. V shed 5 bases, J shed 0 bases, and the junction held 23 bases outside the gene matches. The germline gives CDR1 PRHDT, CDR2 FYEKMQ (reference sequence). CDR3 protein: CASSPGQGANYPMKNSSYNEQFF. The CDR3 bases are TGTGCCAGCAGCCCGGGACAGGGGGCGAATTACCCGATGAAAAATAGCTCCTACAATGAGCAGTTCTTC.

This clonotype was seen just once. A much more abundant neighbour one base away suggests this may be a read error. This chain joins TRBV5-4 and TRBJ1-1, with D unresolved. The V and J ends lost 1 base and 6 bases respectively, with 10 bases between them. CDR1 and CDR2 from the germline V gene are SGHNT and YYREEE (reference sequence). The length of the CDR3 is 13 residues. The CDR3 nucleotides read TGTGCCAGCAGCTTGCCAATAAACGCTGAAGCTTTCTTT. Amino acid sequence: CASSLPINAEAFF.

This clonotype was recorded many times. The J gene is TRBJ2-5, the V gene TRBV7-3; D is undetermined. The V end lost 5 bases, the J end lost 5 bases, and 12 bases lay between the germline ends. CDR3 length equals 13 residues. CDR1 is SGHTA and CDR2 is FQGTGA in the germline V gene. The CDR3 is CASSPRPGETQYF. CDR3 coding DNA: TGTGCCAGCAGCCCTAGGCCGGGTGAGACCCAGTACTTC.

A few counts support this clonotype. J is TRBJ2-1 and V is TRBV19; TRBD1 or TRBD2 may be the D gene (5 bases each). This CDR3 spans 13 amino acids. V was clipped by 3 bases and J by 6 bases, with 9 bases between them. Germline V gene data show CDR1 as LNHDA and CDR2 as SQIVND (reference sequence). CDR3 sequence (DNA): TGTGCCAGTAGTATGCGAGGGGTCAATGAGCAGTTCTTC. Protein product: CASSMRGVNEQFF.

This clonotype was recorded many times. The V and J genes are TRBV28 and TRBJ2-7, with D perhaps matching TRBD1 (7 bases). Germline CDR1 reads MDHEN; CDR2 reads SYDVKM. The CDR3 is made up of 16 amino acids. Deletions cut 6 bases from V and 4 bases from J, with 22 bases between. Here the CDR3 reads CASSPNSYRGLYEQYF. CDR3 in DNA: TGTGCCAGCAGCCCAAACAGTTACAGGGGACTTTACGAGCAGTACTTC.

This clonotype was detected many times. CDR3: CASRRGEDQPQHF. For the CDR3, the DNA is TGTGCCAGCAGAAGGGGGGAAGATCAGCCCCAGCATTTT. The rearrangement links TRBV25-1 to TRBJ1-5; possible D gene TRBD1, 6 bases. CDR3 length: 13 amino acids. V lost 6 bases and J lost 5, with 11 bases in between. Germline V CDR1 and CDR2: MGHDK, SYGVNS.

This clonotype was counted between two and nine times. J is TRBJ1-1 and V is TRBV4-3; the D gene is possibly TRBD1 (5 bases). Trimming stripped 1 base from V and 0 bases from J, with 9 bases between. Germline values: CDR1 LGHNA, CDR2 YSLEER. The CDR3 sequence is 15 residues long. The CDR3 nucleotides read TGCGCCAGCAGCCAAGCCAGGGTGTTGAACACTGAAGCTTTCTTT. This gives the protein CASSQARVLNTEAFF.

This clonotype was recorded at least ten times. V and J are TRBV6-5 and TRBJ1-2; 7 bases are a match to TRBD1. This CDR3 is 13 amino acids long. The germline CDR1 and CDR2 sequences are MNHEY and SVGAGI. The trim removed 5 bases at V and 3 bases at J, leaving 3 bases unmatched. CDR3 residues: CASSVDRDYGYTF. The CDR3 DNA reads TGTGCCAGCAGTGTTGACAGGGACTATGGCTACACCTTC.

This clonotype was seen many times. V is TRBV4-1 and J is TRBJ2-4; maybe TRBD1 (6 bases). V lost 4 bases and J lost 5, with 21 bases in between. Germline V gene lookup returns CDR1 MGHRA and CDR2 YSYEKL. The CDR3 loop spans 17 amino acids. The CDR3 DNA reads TGCGCCAGCAGCCCTTCCTGGGCCAGGGGCCCACAAAACATTCAGTACTTC. Its translation is CASSPSWARGPQNIQYF.

This clonotype occurred many times. This sequence joins TRBV5-6 and TRBJ2-7, with D possibly TRBD1 on 5 matching bases. V lost 0 bases and J lost 4, with 11 bases in between. The CDR3 sequence is 14 residues long. Germline V gene data show CDR1 as SGHDT and CDR2 as YYEEEE. The CDR3 DNA reads as TGTGCCAGCAGCTTGGGTCCACAGGAATACGAGCAGTACTTC. Amino acid sequence: CASSLGPQEYEQYF. Together with reference TRBV5-6 and TRBJ2-7, the CDR3 gives the full variable domain: DAGVTQSPTHLIKTRGQQVTLRCSPKSGHDTVSWYQQALGQGPQFIFQYYEEEERQRGNFPDRFSGHQFPNYSSELNVNALLLGDSALYLCASSLGPQEYEQYFGPGTRLTVT.

This clonotype was counted at least ten times. The V gene is TRBV5-1, the J gene TRBJ2-5; D is unresolved. Per the germline V gene, CDR1 is SGHRS and CDR2 is YFSETQ. V dropped 4 bases and J dropped 5 bases, with 9 bases sitting between them. The CDR3 consists of 12 residues. CDR3 sequence reads: CASSAAMETQYF. The DNA of the CDR3 is TGCGCCAGCAGCGCAGCAATGGAGACCCAGTACTTC.

Many counts were recorded for this clonotype. This chain links TRBV5-1 with TRBJ2-1; no firm D call. Per the germline V gene, CDR1 is SGHRS and CDR2 is YFSETQ. V lost 0 bases and J 8 bases, leaving 9 bases between the germline ends. There are 13 residues in the CDR3. Here the CDR3 DNA reads TGCGCCAGCAGCTTGGGGGCGTTCGATGAGCAGTTCTTC. It specifies CASSLGAFDEQFF.

V and J are TRBV3-1 and TRBJ2-1; TRBD2 aligns across 15 bases. J was trimmed by 13 bases and V by 4 bases; bases with no gene match: 8. The CDR3 length is 15 residues. Germline CDR1 reads LGHDT; CDR2 reads YNNKEL (reference sequence). Here the CDR3 DNA reads TGTGCCAGCAGCCGCGGACTAGCGGGGGGGCAGAACCAGTTCTTC. It codes for CASSRGLAGGQNQFF.

This clonotype has at least ten counts. The chain carries TRBV25-1 and TRBJ2-1; D is perhaps TRBD1 (5 bases). Trimming took 5 bases from V and 3 from J, leaving 14 bases between them. The CDR3 runs to 15 residues. Germline CDR1 MGHDK, CDR2 SYGVNS. This chain's CDR3 is CASSQGRGLYNEQFF. Written as DNA, the CDR3 is TGTGCCAGCAGTCAGGGTAGGGGCCTCTACAATGAGCAGTTCTTC.

This clonotype appeared many times. This sequence joins TRBV20-1 and TRBJ2-7; TRBD1 matches at 7 bases. The germline gives CDR1 DFQATT, CDR2 SNEGSKA (reference sequence). This CDR3 is built from 13 residues. Unmatched junction bases numbered 4, after V lost 5 bases and J lost 0 bases. CDR3 protein: CSALGTASYEQYF. The CDR3 nucleotides read TGCAGTGCTCTGGGGACAGCCTCCTACGAGCAGTACTTC.

Points on this clonotype: A read error may be the cause here, since a much bigger clone is one base away. The J gene is TRBJ1-1, the V gene TRBV11-2; possible D gene TRBD1, 5 bases. The CDR3 has 15 residues. Per germline, CDR1 SGHAT and CDR2 FQNNGV. Trimming left V 1 base short and J 0 bases short, with 9 bases between. In DNA, the CDR3 is TGTGCCAGCAGCTTAGGCGAGGGGTTGAACACTGAAGCTTTCTTT. The encoded protein is CASSLGEGLNTEAFF.

The chain uses TRBV12-3 or TRBV12-4 and TRBJ2-7; D is possibly TRBD1 (6 bases). The CDR3 is 13 residues long. Trimming shortened V by 5 bases and J by 2 bases, and 10 bases separated the two germline ends. The CDR3 region has the DNA TGTGCCAGCAGTACAGGGTTCCCCTACGAGCAGTACTTC. This gives the protein CASSTGFPYEQYF.

At least ten counts were recorded for this clonotype. The chain uses TRBV18 and TRBJ2-7; D is unresolved. Germline CDR1 and CDR2: KGHSH and LQKENI. The CDR3 loop spans 16 amino acids. V was pared by 2 bases and J by 3 bases, with 17 bases between. In DNA form, the CDR3 reads TGTGCCAGCTCACCAACGCTTACCGATTCTTACTACGAGCAGTACTTC. Amino acids: CASSPTLTDSYYEQYF. Complete variable domain (other parts from reference TRBV18 and TRBJ2-7): NAGVMQNPRHLVRRRGQEARLRCSPMKGHSHVYWYRQLPEEGLKFMVYLQKENIIDESGMPKERFSAEFPKEGPSILRIQQVVRGDSAAYFCASSPTLTDSYYEQYFGPGTRLTVT.

This clonotype was counted at least ten times. The chain has TRBV30 and TRBJ1-1; D remains ambiguous. Germline V gene lookup returns CDR1 GTSNPN and CDR2 SVGIG (reference sequence). The V and J ends lost 2 bases and 3 bases respectively, with 7 bases between them. The CDR3 is 12 amino acids. The CDR3 DNA is TGTGCCTGGAGTCGTTATTACACTGAAGCTTTCTTT. Translated, it gives CAWSRYYTEAFF.

The table lists this clonotype with many counts. The CDR3, as DNA: TGTGCCAGCAGCTACAGGGTACCGTACGAGCAGTACTTC. It specifies CASSYRVPYEQYF. The J gene is TRBJ2-7, the V gene TRBV27; D perhaps matches TRBD1 (6 bases). Germline V gene data show CDR1 as MNHEY and CDR2 as SMNVEV (reference sequence). Trimming stripped 6 bases from V and 4 bases from J, with 13 bases between. The CDR3 contains 13 residues.

This clonotype was detected ten times or more. This rearrangement joins TRBV5-1 to TRBJ2-3; 10 nucleotides line up with TRBD2. This CDR3 has 16 residues. V lost 4 bases, J lost 4 bases, and 9 bases stayed unmatched. Germline CDR1 SGHRS, CDR2 YFSETQ. The CDR3 is CASSAPLAGEADTQYF. In DNA form, the CDR3 reads TGCGCCAGCAGCGCCCCGCTAGCGGGAGAAGCAGATACGCAGTATTTT.